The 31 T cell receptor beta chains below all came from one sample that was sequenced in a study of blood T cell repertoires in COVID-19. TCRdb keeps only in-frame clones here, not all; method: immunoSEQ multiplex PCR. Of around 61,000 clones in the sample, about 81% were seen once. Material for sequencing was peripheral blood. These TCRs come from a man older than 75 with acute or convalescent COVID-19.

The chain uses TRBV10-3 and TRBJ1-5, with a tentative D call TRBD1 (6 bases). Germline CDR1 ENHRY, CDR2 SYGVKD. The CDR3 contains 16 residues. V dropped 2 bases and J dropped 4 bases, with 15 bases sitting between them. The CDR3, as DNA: TGTGCCATCAGTGAGCTTCGGGACATATCAAATCAGCCCCAGCATTTT. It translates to CAISELRDISNQPQHF.

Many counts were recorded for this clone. The CDR3 nucleotides read TGTGCCAGCAGCCTAAAGCGGGAGGTCTCCTACGAGCAGTACTTC. This sequence encodes CASSLKREVSYEQYF. This chain uses TRBV4-2 with TRBJ2-7, with 9 nucleotides matching TRBD2. The V gene's germline CDR1 is LGHNA and CDR2 YNFKEQ. This CDR3 spans 15 amino acids. V trimming: 4 bases; J trimming: 0 bases; junction bases outside the gene matches: 4.

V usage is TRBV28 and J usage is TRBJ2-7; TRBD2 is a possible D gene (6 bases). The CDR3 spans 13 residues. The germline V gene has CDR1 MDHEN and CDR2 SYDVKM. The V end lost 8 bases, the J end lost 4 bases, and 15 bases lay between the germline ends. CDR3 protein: CASRISGRYEQYF. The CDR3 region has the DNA TGTGCCAGCCGAATTAGCGGAAGGTACGAGCAGTACTTC.

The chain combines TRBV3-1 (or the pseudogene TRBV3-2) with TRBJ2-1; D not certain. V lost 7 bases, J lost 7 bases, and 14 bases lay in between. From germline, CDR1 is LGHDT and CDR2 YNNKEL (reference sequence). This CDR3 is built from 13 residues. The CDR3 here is CASNPKTGNEQFF. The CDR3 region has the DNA TGTGCCAGCAACCCCAAGACCGGGAATGAGCAGTTCTTC.

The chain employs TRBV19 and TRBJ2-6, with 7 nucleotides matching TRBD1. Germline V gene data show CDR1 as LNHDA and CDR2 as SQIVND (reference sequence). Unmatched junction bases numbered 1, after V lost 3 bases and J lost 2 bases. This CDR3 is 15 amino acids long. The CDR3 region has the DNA TGTGCCAGTAGTATCGACAGGGCTGGGGCCAACGTCCTGACTTTC. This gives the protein CASSIDRAGANVLTF.

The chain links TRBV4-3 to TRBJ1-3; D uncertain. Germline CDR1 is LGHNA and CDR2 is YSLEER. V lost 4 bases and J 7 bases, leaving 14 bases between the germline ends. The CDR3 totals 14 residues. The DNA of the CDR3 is TGCGCCAGCAGCCTAGAAGCGGGATTGAACACCATATATTTT. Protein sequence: CASSLEAGLNTIYF.

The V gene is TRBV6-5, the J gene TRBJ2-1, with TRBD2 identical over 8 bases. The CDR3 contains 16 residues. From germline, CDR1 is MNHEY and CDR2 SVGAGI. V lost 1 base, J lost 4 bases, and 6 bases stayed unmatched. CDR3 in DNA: TGTGCCAGCAGTTACTGGAGGTTAGCGGGGTACAATGAGCAGTTCTTC. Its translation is CASSYWRLAGYNEQFF.

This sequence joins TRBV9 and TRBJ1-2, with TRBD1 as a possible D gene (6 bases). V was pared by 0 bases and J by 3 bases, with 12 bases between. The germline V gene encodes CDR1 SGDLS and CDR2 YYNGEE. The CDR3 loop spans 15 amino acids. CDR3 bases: TGTGCCAGCAGCGTAGGGATAGGGGGTGACTATGGCTACACCTTC. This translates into CASSVGIGGDYGYTF.

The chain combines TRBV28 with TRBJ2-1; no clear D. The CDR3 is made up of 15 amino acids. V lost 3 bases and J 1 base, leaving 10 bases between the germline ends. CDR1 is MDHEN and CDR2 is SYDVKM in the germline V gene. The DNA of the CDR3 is TGTGCCAGCAGTTTGGCAGGAACGTCCTACAATGAGCAGTTCTTC. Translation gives CASSLAGTSYNEQFF.

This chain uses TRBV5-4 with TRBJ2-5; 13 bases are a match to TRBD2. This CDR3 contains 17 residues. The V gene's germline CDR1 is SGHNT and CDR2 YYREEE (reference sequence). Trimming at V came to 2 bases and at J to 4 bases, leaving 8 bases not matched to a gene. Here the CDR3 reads CASSFQTSGRSPETQYF. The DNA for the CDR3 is TGTGCCAGCAGCTTCCAGACTAGCGGGAGGTCCCCAGAGACCCAGTACTTC.

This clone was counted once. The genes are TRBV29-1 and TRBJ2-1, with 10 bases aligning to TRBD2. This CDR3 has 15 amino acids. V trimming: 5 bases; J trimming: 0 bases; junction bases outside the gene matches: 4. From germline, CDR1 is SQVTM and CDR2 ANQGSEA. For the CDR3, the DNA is TGCAGCGTTCGACTAGCGGGTTACTCCTACAATGAGCAGTTCTTC. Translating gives CSVRLAGYSYNEQFF.

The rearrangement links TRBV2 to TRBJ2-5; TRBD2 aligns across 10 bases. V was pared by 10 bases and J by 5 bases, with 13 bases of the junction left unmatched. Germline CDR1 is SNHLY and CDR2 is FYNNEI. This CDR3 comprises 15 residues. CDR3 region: CATRRASGGDETQYF. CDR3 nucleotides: TGTGCCACCCGAAGGGCTAGCGGGGGAGATGAGACCCAGTACTTC.

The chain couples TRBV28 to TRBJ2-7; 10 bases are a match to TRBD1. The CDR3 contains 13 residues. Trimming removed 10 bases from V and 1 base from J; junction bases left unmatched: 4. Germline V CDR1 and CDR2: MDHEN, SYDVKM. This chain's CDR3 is CAIRDRGSYEQYF. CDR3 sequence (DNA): TGTGCCATTAGGGACAGGGGTTCCTACGAGCAGTACTTC. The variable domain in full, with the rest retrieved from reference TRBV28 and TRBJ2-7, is DVKVTQSSRYLVKRTGEKVFLECVQDMDHENMFWYRQDPGLGLRLIYFSYDVKMKEKGDIPEGYSVSREKKERFSLILESASTNQTSMYLCAIRDRGSYEQYFGPGTRLTVT.

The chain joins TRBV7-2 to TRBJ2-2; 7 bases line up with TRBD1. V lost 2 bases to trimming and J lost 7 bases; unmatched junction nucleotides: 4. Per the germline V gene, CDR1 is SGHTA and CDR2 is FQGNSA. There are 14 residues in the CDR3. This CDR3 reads CASSLRGPGGELFF. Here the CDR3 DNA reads TGTGCCAGCAGCTTAAGGGGGCCCGGCGGGGAGCTGTTTTTT.

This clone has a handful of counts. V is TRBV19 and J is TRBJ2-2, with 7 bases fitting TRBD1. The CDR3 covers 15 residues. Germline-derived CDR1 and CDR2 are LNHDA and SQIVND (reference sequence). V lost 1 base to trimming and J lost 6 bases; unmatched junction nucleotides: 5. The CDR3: CASSIGGQYPGELFF. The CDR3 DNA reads TGTGCCAGTAGTATAGGGGGACAGTATCCCGGGGAGCTGTTTTTT.

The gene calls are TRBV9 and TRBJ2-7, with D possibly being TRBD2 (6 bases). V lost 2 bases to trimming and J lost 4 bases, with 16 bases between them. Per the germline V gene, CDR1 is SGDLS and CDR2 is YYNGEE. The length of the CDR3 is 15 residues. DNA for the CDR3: TGTGCCAGCAGCGTTTATCCGGGAGACGGTTACGAGCAGTACTTC. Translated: CASSVYPGDGYEQYF.

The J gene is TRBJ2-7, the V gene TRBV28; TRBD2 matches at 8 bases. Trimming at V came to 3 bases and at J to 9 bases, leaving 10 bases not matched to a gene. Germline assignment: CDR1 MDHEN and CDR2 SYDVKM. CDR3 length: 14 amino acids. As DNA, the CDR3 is TGTGCCAGCAGTTTGCCCAGCGGGAGAAGCGGGCAGTACTTC. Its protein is CASSLPSGRSGQYF.

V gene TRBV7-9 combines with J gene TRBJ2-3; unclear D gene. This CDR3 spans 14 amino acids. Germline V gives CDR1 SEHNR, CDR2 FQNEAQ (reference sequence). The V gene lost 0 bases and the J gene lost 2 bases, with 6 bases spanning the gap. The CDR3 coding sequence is TGTGCCAGCAGCTTAGCCGCGGACACAGATACGCAGTATTTT. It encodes CASSLAADTDTQYF.

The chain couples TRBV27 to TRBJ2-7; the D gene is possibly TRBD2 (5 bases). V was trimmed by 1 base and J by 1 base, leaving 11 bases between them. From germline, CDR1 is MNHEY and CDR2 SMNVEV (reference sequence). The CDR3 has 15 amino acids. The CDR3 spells CASSLFAGFSYEQYF. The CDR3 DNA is TGTGCCAGCAGTTTATTTGCGGGTTTTTCCTACGAGCAGTACTTC.

The CDR3 is CASSSVRGGPLHF. CDR3 nucleotides: TGTGCCAGCAGCTCAGTTCGGGGGGGACCCCTCCACTTT. The chain employs TRBV9 and TRBJ1-6; D perhaps matches TRBD1 (5 bases). The CDR3 consists of 13 residues. V lost 4 bases and J lost 12, with 14 bases in between. Germline values: CDR1 SGDLS, CDR2 YYNGEE.

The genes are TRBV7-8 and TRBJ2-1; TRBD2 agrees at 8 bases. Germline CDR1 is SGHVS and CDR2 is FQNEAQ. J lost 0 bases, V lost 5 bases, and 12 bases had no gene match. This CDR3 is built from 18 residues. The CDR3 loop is CASSTFLAGPSSYNEQFF. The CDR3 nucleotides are TGTGCCAGCAGCACCTTTCTAGCGGGCCCGAGCTCCTACAATGAGCAGTTCTTC. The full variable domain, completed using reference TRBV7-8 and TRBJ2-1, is GAGVSQSPRYKVAKRGQDVALRCDPISGHVSLFWYQQALGQGPEFLTYFQNEAQLDKSGLPSDRFFAERPEGSVSTLKIQRTQQEDSAVYLCASSTFLAGPSSYNEQFFGPGTRLTVL.

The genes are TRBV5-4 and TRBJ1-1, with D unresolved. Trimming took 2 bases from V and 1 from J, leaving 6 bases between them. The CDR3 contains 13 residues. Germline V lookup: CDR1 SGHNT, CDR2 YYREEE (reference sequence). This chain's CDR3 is CASSFPGNTEAFF. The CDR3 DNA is TGTGCCAGCAGCTTCCCGGGGAACACTGAAGCTTTCTTT.

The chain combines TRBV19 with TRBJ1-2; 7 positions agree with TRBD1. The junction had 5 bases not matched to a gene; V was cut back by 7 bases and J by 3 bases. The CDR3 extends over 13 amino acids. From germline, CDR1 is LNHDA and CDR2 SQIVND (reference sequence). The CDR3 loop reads CASNRDSYYGYTF. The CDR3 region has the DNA TGTGCCAGTAACCGGGACAGCTACTATGGCTACACCTTC.

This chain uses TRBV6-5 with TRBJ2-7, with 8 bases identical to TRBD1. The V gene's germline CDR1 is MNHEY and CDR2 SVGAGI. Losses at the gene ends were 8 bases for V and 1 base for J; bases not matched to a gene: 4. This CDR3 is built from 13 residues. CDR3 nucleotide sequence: TGTGCCAGCCGACAGGGGAAATCCTACGAGCAGTACTTC. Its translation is CASRQGKSYEQYF.

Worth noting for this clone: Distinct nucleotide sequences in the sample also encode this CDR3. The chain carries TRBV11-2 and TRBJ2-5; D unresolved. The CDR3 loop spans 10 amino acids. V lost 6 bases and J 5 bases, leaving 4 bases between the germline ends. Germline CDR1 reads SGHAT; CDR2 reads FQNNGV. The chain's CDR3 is CASSHETQYF. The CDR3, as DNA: TGTGCCAGCAGTCATGAGACCCAGTACTTC.

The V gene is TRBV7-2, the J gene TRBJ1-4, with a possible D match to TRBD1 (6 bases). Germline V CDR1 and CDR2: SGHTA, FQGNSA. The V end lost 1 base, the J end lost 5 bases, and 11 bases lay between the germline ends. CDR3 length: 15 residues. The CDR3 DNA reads TGTGCCAGCAGCTTAGTGGGGACACGGAATGAAAAACTGTTTTTT. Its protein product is CASSLVGTRNEKLFF.

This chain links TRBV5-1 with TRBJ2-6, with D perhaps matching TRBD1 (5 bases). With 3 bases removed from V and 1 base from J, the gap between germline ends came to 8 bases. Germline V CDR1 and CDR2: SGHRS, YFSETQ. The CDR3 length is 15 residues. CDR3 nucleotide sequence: TGCGCCAGCAGCTCATCAGGGTCTGGGGCCAACGTCCTGACTTTC. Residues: CASSSSGSGANVLTF. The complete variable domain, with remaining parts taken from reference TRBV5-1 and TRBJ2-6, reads KAGVTQTPRYLIKTRGQQVTLSCSPISGHRSVSWYQQTPGQGLQFLFEYFSETQRNKGNFPGRFSGRQFSNSRSEMNVSTLELGDSALYLCASSSSGSGANVLTFGAGSRLTVL.

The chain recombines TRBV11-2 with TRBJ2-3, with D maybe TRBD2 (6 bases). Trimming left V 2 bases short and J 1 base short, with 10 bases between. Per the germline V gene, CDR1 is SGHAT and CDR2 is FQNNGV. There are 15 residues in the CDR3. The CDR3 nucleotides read TGTGCCAGCAGCTTAAGCGGGTGGCGCACAGATACGCAGTATTTT. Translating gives CASSLSGWRTDTQYF.

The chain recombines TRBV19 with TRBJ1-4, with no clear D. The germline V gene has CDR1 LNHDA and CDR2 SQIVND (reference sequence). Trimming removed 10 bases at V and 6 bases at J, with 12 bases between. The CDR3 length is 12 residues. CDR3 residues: CATHSDYEKLFF. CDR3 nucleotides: TGTGCCACTCATAGTGATTATGAAAAACTGTTTTTT.

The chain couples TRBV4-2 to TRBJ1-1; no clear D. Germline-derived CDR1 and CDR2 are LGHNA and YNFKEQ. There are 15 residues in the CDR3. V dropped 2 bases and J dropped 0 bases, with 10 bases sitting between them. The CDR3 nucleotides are TGTGCCAGCAGCCAATCGACACTCCTGAACACTGAAGCTTTCTTT. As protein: CASSQSTLLNTEAFF.

CDR3 residues: CASSLDRFSYNEQFF. The DNA of the CDR3 is TGTGCCAGCAGTTTGGACAGATTCTCCTACAATGAGCAGTTCTTC. The V and J genes are TRBV27 and TRBJ2-1; D perhaps matches TRBD1 (6 bases). V was trimmed by 3 bases and J by 0 bases, leaving 9 bases between them. Germline assignment: CDR1 MNHEY and CDR2 SMNVEV (reference sequence). CDR3 size: 15 residues.